This TCR beta chain appears in the sequencing data of a study of blood T cell repertoires in COVID-19. Profiling relied on immunoSEQ multiplex PCR, and the TCRdb table lists in-frame clones only, not all of them. The sample yields roughly 570,000 clones, 85% to 90% seen once. The CDR3 has 15 amino acids. CDR1 is SNHLY and CDR2 is FYNNEI in the germline V gene. The trim removed 0 bases at V and 5 bases at J, leaving 6 bases unmatched. The clonotype originates from a woman aged 45-65 years with COVID-19, enrolled during active disease. The sequenced material came from peripheral blood. The J gene is TRBJ1-2, the V gene TRBV2; TRBD1 matches at 7 bases. In DNA form, the CDR3 reads TGTGCCAGCAGTGAAGCTAGGGCAGGGGGATATGGCTACACCTTC. This translates into CASSEARAGGYGYTF.